The TCR beta chain described here comes from a study of shared clonotypes between healthy human individuals. Across the study: Those who served as donors were a couple of women and a few men between the ages of 18 and 49.

It was into CD45RA+ naive and CD45RA-negative memory subsets that the CD4+ cells were split. Remarks on this clone: The antigen is not known.

The length of the CDR3 is 13 residues. The ends were cut back, 8 bases at V and 8 bases at J, with 19 bases in the middle. Germline V gives CDR1 SGHDT, CDR2 YYEEEE. Sorted subsets were amplified in replicate PCRs using approximately 0.2 ug DNA, 30,000 to 35,000 T cell genomes. Clones were read by immunoSEQ multiplex PCR, and TCRdb kept only the in-frame ones, dropping some. The repertoire has 1,400,000 or so clones, just under 99% of them found once; the top ten carry approximately 0.38%. Findings and limits, study-wide: Having only a few donors restricted how much genetic and exposure-history diversity was captured.

What was sequenced was naive CD4+ T cells sorted from blood. Sample subset: CD45RA+ positively selected. This chain links TRBV5-6 with TRBJ1-2, with D perhaps TRBD1 (5 bases). This sequence originates from a man in his thirties or forties in good health. The CDR3 sequence: CASAWAGSKGYTF. The CDR3 DNA reads as TGTGCCAGTGCATGGGCAGGGTCAAAAGGCTACACCTTC.